Sequencing of this T cell receptor beta chain was carried out in a study of vaccination and CD4 T cells after COVID-19. The wider study: Six male and four female convalescents took part, two of them Hispanic. Stimulation of cells relied on overlapping spike peptides derived from SARS-CoV-2, HCoV-NL63, HCoV-OC43 and HCoV-229E. Study results and caveats: Convalescent patients gained a median 86.3% of their reactive clones only post-vaccination.

Trimming took 2 bases from V and 4 from J, leaving 11 bases between them. The CDR3 consists of 14 residues. As regards this clonotype: Its antigen remains unknown.

Treatment meaning: roughly nine-day PBMC culture with coronavirus spike peptide pools or control peptides (ViraFEST assay). The study sequenced cultured CD4+ T cell DNA using the Oncomine TCR Beta short-read assay. Via MiXCR, TCRdb re-called the PCR reads, giving one row per CDR3 protein. Of about 5,200 distinct CDR3 sequences detected, about 38% appear once; the ten largest clones hold around a third. This clonotype originated in a human donor who had recovered from COVID-19. The chain couples TRBV12-3 or TRBV12-4 to TRBJ2-5; possible D gene TRBD1, 6 bases. The sequenced material came from CD4+ T cells from blood, cultured in vitro. The CDR3 DNA reads as TGTGCCAGCAGTTTAAGGACAGATCCAGAGACCCAGTACTTC. This sequence encodes CASSLRTDPETQYF.